The 9 T cell receptor beta chains below come from one sample, sequenced in a study of T cells after yellow fever vaccination. One entry per CDR3 protein results from TCRdb running MiXCR on the 5' RACE reads. In the table there are around 310,000 distinct CDR3 sequences, 4% to 5.5% of which are singletons. Sequencing used PBMCs, obtained 15 days after the yellow fever booster vaccination. The receptor source for this set is a man between 18 and 35 years old who received the YFV17D yellow fever vaccine.

This clonotype has a count of ten or more. The chain has TRBV12-3 or TRBV12-4 and TRBJ2-7; D may be TRBD2 (6 bases). V lost 6 bases and J lost 2, with 11 bases in between. This CDR3 has 13 amino acids. The CDR3 sequence is CASSSWGAYEQYF. Here the CDR3 DNA reads TGTGCCAGCAGCTCCTGGGGGGCCTACGAGCAGTACTTC.

The chain recombines TRBV27 with TRBJ2-7; 8 nucleotides align to TRBD2. After removal of 7 bases from V and 2 bases from J, the junction contained 10 bases not matched to a gene. Germline CDR1 reads MNHEY; CDR2 reads SMNVEV (reference sequence). The CDR3 spans 15 residues. The CDR3 nucleotides read TGTGCCAGCAACGTAGCGGGGCCTAACGCCTACGAGCAGTACGTC. It codes for CASNVAGPNAYEQYV.

In its sample, this clonotype was seen a few times. The chain is built from TRBV28 and TRBJ1-1, with a possible D match to TRBD1 (6 bases). In germline, CDR1 is MDHEN, CDR2 SYDVKM. The CDR3 sequence is 15 residues long. V was trimmed by 5 bases and J by 7 bases, leaving 20 bases between them. Written as DNA, the CDR3 is TGTGCCAGCAGTATCCCCCAGGGGTGGGGCGGTGAAGCTTTCTTT. This encodes CASSIPQGWGGEAFF.

This clonotype was seen ten or more times. The chain links TRBV7-9 to TRBJ2-1; no firm D call. Germline-derived CDR1 and CDR2 are SEHNR and FQNEAQ (reference sequence). The CDR3 loop spans 15 amino acids. The ends were cut back, 7 bases at V and 0 bases at J, with 13 bases in the middle. CDR3 nucleotides: TGTGCCAGCACCAAAGTCCCGAGCTCCTACAATGAGCAGTTCTTC. Translation: CASTKVPSSYNEQFF.

The V gene is TRBV6-2 or TRBV6-3, the J gene TRBJ1-1; possibly TRBD1 for D (5 bases). Trimming shortened V by 6 bases and J by 10 bases, and 15 bases separated the two germline ends. The CDR3 covers 12 residues. Germline CDR1 and CDR2: MNHEY and SVGEGT. The DNA for the CDR3 is TGTGCCAGCAGCTGGACGGGGCGGGGAGCTTTCTTT. Its translation is CASSWTGRGAFF.

This clonotype was observed at least ten times. The chain has TRBV20-1 and TRBJ1-5; weak D call: TRBD1 (5 bases). V was cut by 0 bases and J by 11 bases, with 14 bases left in between. This CDR3 is built from 13 residues. Germline V CDR1 and CDR2: DFQATT, SNEGSKA (reference sequence). The DNA of the CDR3 is TGCAGTGCTAGAGATCAGGGTTGGGCCTCCCAGCATTTT. This codes for CSARDQGWASQHF.

This clonotype was found many times. The rearrangement links TRBV3-1 to TRBJ2-1, with a possible D match to TRBD2 (5 bases). Trimming took 2 bases from V and 10 from J, leaving 12 bases between them. Germline V gene data show CDR1 as LGHDT and CDR2 as YNNKEL (reference sequence). The CDR3 runs to 13 residues. The CDR3 loop reads CASSQFLGVEQFF. The CDR3, as DNA: TGTGCCAGCAGCCAATTCCTGGGAGTCGAGCAGTTCTTC.

CDR3 region: CASSPQIARAGELFF. CDR3 in DNA: TGCGCCAGCAGCCCCCAAATAGCTAGGGCCGGGGAGCTGTTTTTT. The chain uses TRBV5-1 and TRBJ2-2; D gene unclear. Germline V CDR1 and CDR2: SGHRS, YFSETQ. The V and J ends lost 4 bases and 6 bases respectively, with 16 bases between them. This CDR3 region has 15 residues.

The CDR3 DNA is TGTGCCAGCAGATCCCTCGGGGGGGCTACGGGAGAGACCCAGTACTTC. Residues: CASRSLGGATGETQYF. The chain employs TRBV7-8 and TRBJ2-5; 8 nucleotides line up with TRBD2. The junction had 13 bases not matched to a gene; V was cut back by 6 bases and J by 4 bases. From germline, CDR1 is SGHVS and CDR2 FQNEAQ. The CDR3 contains 16 residues.